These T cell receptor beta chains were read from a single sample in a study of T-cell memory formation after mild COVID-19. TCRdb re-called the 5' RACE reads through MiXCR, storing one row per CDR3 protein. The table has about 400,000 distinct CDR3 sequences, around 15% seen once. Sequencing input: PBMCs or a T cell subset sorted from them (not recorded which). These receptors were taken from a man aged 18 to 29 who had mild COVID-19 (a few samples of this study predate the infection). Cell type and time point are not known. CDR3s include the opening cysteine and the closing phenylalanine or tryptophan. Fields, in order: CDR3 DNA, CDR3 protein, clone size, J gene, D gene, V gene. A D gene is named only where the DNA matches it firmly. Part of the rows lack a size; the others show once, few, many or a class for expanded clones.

CDR3 DNA: TGTGCCAGCAGTTACGACTTCCCACGAGGGGGGCTGTACTATGGCTACACCTTC
CDR3 protein: CASSYDFPRGGLYYGYTF
clone size: -
J gene: TRBJ1-2
D gene: -
V gene: TRBV6-6

CDR3 DNA: TGCGCCAGCAGCCAAGATGAAAGCGGGGCCTCATCCGATACGCAGTATTTT
CDR3 protein: CASSQDESGASSDTQYF
clone size: -
J gene: TRBJ2-3
D gene: TRBD2
V gene: TRBV4-1

CDR3 DNA: TGTGCCAGCACCCTAGGGGGAGACACTGAAGCTTTCTTT
CDR3 protein: CASTLGGDTEAFF
clone size: -
J gene: TRBJ1-1
D gene: -
V gene: TRBV7-3

CDR3 DNA: TGTGCCAGCAGCTTAGAGCGGGGGGCCTCAAATGAGCAGTTCTTC
CDR3 protein: CASSLERGASNEQFF
clone size: -
J gene: TRBJ2-1
D gene: TRBD2
V gene: TRBV7-8

CDR3 DNA: TGTGCCAGCAGCAGTATAGCGAGCAATCAGCCCCAGCATTTT
CDR3 protein: CASSSIASNQPQHF
clone size: -
J gene: TRBJ1-5
D gene: -
V gene: TRBV21-1

CDR3 DNA: TGTGCCAGCAGCGGAGAGTGGGCTACCTATGAAGCTTTCTTT
CDR3 protein: CASSGEWATYEAFF
clone size: few
J gene: TRBJ1-1
D gene: -
V gene: TRBV6-5

CDR3 DNA: TGTGCCAGCAGCATCGGGACAGGGGACCCCTATGGCTACACCTTC
CDR3 protein: CASSIGTGDPYGYTF
clone size: few
J gene: TRBJ1-2
D gene: TRBD1
V gene: TRBV5-6

CDR3 DNA: TGCAGTGCGCTCGTTGACCGGCGATCCTATGGCTACACCTTC
CDR3 protein: CSALVDRRSYGYTF
clone size: -
J gene: TRBJ1-2
D gene: -
V gene: TRBV20-1

CDR3 DNA: TGTGCCAGCAGTTCCCGCGGTCGGCCTAGCGGGGGGGGTACGCAGTATTTT
CDR3 protein: CASSSRGRPSGGGTQYF
clone size: many
J gene: TRBJ2-3
D gene: TRBD2
V gene: TRBV6-5

CDR3 DNA: TGTGCCAGCATTTGGAGCGGGGGGGCTACAGATACGCAGTATTTT
CDR3 protein: CASIWSGGATDTQYF
clone size: -
J gene: TRBJ2-3
D gene: TRBD2
V gene: TRBV6-1

CDR3 DNA: TGTGCCAGCAGCGCTCACTACGAGCAGTACTTC
CDR3 protein: CASSAHYEQYF
clone size: -
J gene: TRBJ2-7
D gene: -
V gene: TRBV7-9

CDR3 DNA: TGTGCCAGCAGCCAAGATAAGACACCCTATGGCTACACCTTC
CDR3 protein: CASSQDKTPYGYTF
clone size: few
J gene: TRBJ1-2
D gene: -
V gene: TRBV4-2

CDR3 DNA: TGCGCCAGCAGTGGATCTTATCGGTACGAGCAGTACTTC
CDR3 protein: CASSGSYRYEQYF
clone size: -
J gene: TRBJ2-7
D gene: -
V gene: TRBV10-2

CDR3 DNA: TGTGCCAGCAGCCCAGGGTTGGGCCGGACTAATGAAAAACTGTTTTTT
CDR3 protein: CASSPGLGRTNEKLFF
clone size: -
J gene: TRBJ1-4
D gene: -
V gene: TRBV7-9

CDR3 DNA: TGTGCCAGCAGTGGACCGGCGGGGCGAATAAGATCCTATAATTCACCCCTCCACTTT
CDR3 protein: CASSGPAGRIRSYNSPLHF
clone size: many
J gene: TRBJ1-6
D gene: -
V gene: TRBV6-1

CDR3 DNA: TGTGCCAGCAGCCGTCCCAGGGGGAAGGGGACAGATACGCAGTATTTT
CDR3 protein: CASSRPRGKGTDTQYF
clone size: few
J gene: TRBJ2-3
D gene: TRBD1
V gene: TRBV7-3

CDR3 DNA: TGTGCCAGCAGCTATTCCCCGAGGGACTACACAGATACGCAGTATTTT
CDR3 protein: CASSYSPRDYTDTQYF
clone size: -
J gene: TRBJ2-3
D gene: TRBD2
V gene: TRBV7-2

CDR3 DNA: TGTGCCAGCAGTTACGGAGGGACTCAAGAGACCCAGTACTTC
CDR3 protein: CASSYGGTQETQYF
clone size: -
J gene: TRBJ2-5
D gene: -
V gene: TRBV6-5

CDR3 DNA: TGTGCCAGCAGCGTAGGGACTTCGGGAGTGGAGCTGTTTTTT
CDR3 protein: CASSVGTSGVELFF
clone size: few
J gene: TRBJ2-2
D gene: -
V gene: TRBV9

CDR3 DNA: TGTGCCAGCAGCAACCCCCAGCCGGACCACTATGGCTACACCTTC
CDR3 protein: CASSNPQPDHYGYTF
clone size: -
J gene: TRBJ1-2
D gene: -
V gene: TRBV13

CDR3 DNA: TGTGCCAGCTCACCGAAGACAGGGCGGGCCAAAAACATTCAGTACTTC
CDR3 protein: CASSPKTGRAKNIQYF
clone size: many
J gene: TRBJ2-4
D gene: TRBD1
V gene: TRBV18

CDR3 DNA: TGTGCCAGCAGCGTAGACCAGTATAATCAGCCCCAGCATTTT
CDR3 protein: CASSVDQYNQPQHF
clone size: -
J gene: TRBJ1-5
D gene: -
V gene: TRBV9

CDR3 DNA: TGTGCCATCGGTGAGGCTAGCGGATACAATGAGCAGTTCTTC
CDR3 protein: CAIGEASGYNEQFF
clone size: -
J gene: TRBJ2-1
D gene: TRBD2
V gene: TRBV10-3

CDR3 DNA: TGTGCCAGCAGCCCTGAAGTGGGGGGGCGACAAGAGACCCAGTACTTC
CDR3 protein: CASSPEVGGRQETQYF
clone size: few
J gene: TRBJ2-5
D gene: -
V gene: TRBV3-1

CDR3 DNA: TGCAGCGTTGCCCCAGGGGGCCGTGGAAACACCATATATTTT
CDR3 protein: CSVAPGGRGNTIYF
clone size: once
J gene: TRBJ1-3
D gene: TRBD1
V gene: TRBV29-1

CDR3 DNA: TGTGCCAGCAGACGACGGGCGGAGGACACTGAAGCTTTCTTT
CDR3 protein: CASRRRAEDTEAFF
clone size: -
J gene: TRBJ1-1
D gene: -
V gene: TRBV6-6

CDR3 DNA: TGCGCCAGCAGCTTTGGTGGGGACAATGAGCAGTTCTTC
CDR3 protein: CASSFGGDNEQFF
clone size: many
J gene: TRBJ2-1
D gene: -
V gene: TRBV5-1

CDR3 DNA: TGTGCCAGCAGGGCTTCCGAGGGAATCTATAATTCACCCCTCCACTTT
CDR3 protein: CASRASEGIYNSPLHF
clone size: few
J gene: TRBJ1-6
D gene: -
V gene: TRBV6-1

CDR3 DNA: TGTGCCAGCAGCTTAGGACAGCTTAGCTCCTACAATGAGCAGTTCTTC
CDR3 protein: CASSLGQLSSYNEQFF
clone size: few
J gene: TRBJ2-1
D gene: -
V gene: TRBV11-2

CDR3 DNA: TGCAGCGTGGGACTAGCGGGGGTCCAAGAGACCCAGTACTTC
CDR3 protein: CSVGLAGVQETQYF
clone size: few
J gene: TRBJ2-5
D gene: TRBD2
V gene: TRBV29-1

CDR3 DNA: TGTGCCAGCAGTTACCCAGAACGACAGGGGCCAAACACCATATATTTT
CDR3 protein: CASSYPERQGPNTIYF
clone size: few
J gene: TRBJ1-3
D gene: TRBD1
V gene: TRBV6-5

CDR3 DNA: TGTGCCAGCAGTCGACTCGGACAGGGCTCCTACAATGAGCAGTTCTTC
CDR3 protein: CASSRLGQGSYNEQFF
clone size: few
J gene: TRBJ2-1
D gene: TRBD1
V gene: TRBV9

CDR3 DNA: TGCAGTGCCTCTGACAGGGGGGAAGCTTTCTTT
CDR3 protein: CSASDRGEAFF
clone size: few
J gene: TRBJ1-1
D gene: TRBD1
V gene: TRBV20-1

CDR3 DNA: TGTGCCAGCGGCAGGTTCACAGATACGCAGTATTTT
CDR3 protein: CASGRFTDTQYF
clone size: -
J gene: TRBJ2-3
D gene: -
V gene: TRBV7-2

CDR3 DNA: TGTGCCAGTAGTATTCGAGTACAGGGGTCTGTAAACATTCAGTACTTC
CDR3 protein: CASSIRVQGSVNIQYF
clone size: -
J gene: TRBJ2-4
D gene: TRBD1
V gene: TRBV19

CDR3 DNA: TGTGCCAGCAGCTTCCCCGGACAGGGACCCTACGAGCAGTACTTC
CDR3 protein: CASSFPGQGPYEQYF
clone size: -
J gene: TRBJ2-7
D gene: TRBD1
V gene: TRBV12-3/TRBV12-4

CDR3 DNA: TGCGCCAGCAGCCCTGACAGGATCGCAACTAATGAAAAACTGTTTTTT
CDR3 protein: CASSPDRIATNEKLFF
clone size: many
J gene: TRBJ1-4
D gene: -
V gene: TRBV5-1

CDR3 DNA: TGTGCCAGCAGCCCAACTCCTAGCGGGGCTCTGTTCTCTGAGCAGTTCTTC
CDR3 protein: CASSPTPSGALFSEQFF
clone size: few
J gene: TRBJ2-1
D gene: TRBD2
V gene: TRBV7-3

CDR3 DNA: TGTGCCAGCAGTTTCTCCTGGGCCCAGTACTTC
CDR3 protein: CASSFSWAQYF
clone size: -
J gene: TRBJ2-5
D gene: -
V gene: TRBV6-1

CDR3 DNA: TGTGCCAGCAGCTTACGACAGGGCACCGGGGAGCTGTTTTTT
CDR3 protein: CASSLRQGTGELFF
clone size: many
J gene: TRBJ2-2
D gene: TRBD1
V gene: TRBV7-3

CDR3 DNA: TGCAGTGCTGTACCAGGGTATAGCTACGAGCAGTACTTC
CDR3 protein: CSAVPGYSYEQYF
clone size: -
J gene: TRBJ2-7
D gene: -
V gene: TRBV20-1

CDR3 DNA: TGTGCCAGCAGTTACTCGGGGAGCGTCGGAGATACGCAGTATTTT
CDR3 protein: CASSYSGSVGDTQYF
clone size: many
J gene: TRBJ2-3
D gene: -
V gene: TRBV6-5

CDR3 DNA: TGTGCCAGCCAGTGGGACCCTATTTCAGATACGCAGTATTTT
CDR3 protein: CASQWDPISDTQYF
clone size: many
J gene: TRBJ2-3
D gene: -
V gene: TRBV2

CDR3 DNA: TGTGCCAGCAGTTTAGAAGGGGGCGGCTACACCTTC
CDR3 protein: CASSLEGGGYTF
clone size: -
J gene: TRBJ1-2
D gene: TRBD1
V gene: TRBV12-3/TRBV12-4

CDR3 DNA: TGTGCCAGCAGCGAGTGGGGTACAGATACGCAGTATTTT
CDR3 protein: CASSEWGTDTQYF
clone size: -
J gene: TRBJ2-3
D gene: -
V gene: TRBV9

CDR3 DNA: TGTGCCAGCAGCGTGGGGGGGGCGCTCCCCGGGGCAGATACGCAGTATTTT
CDR3 protein: CASSVGGALPGADTQYF
clone size: many
J gene: TRBJ2-3
D gene: -
V gene: TRBV9

CDR3 DNA: TGTGCCAGCAGCCGACTAGCGGGGAGGAAAGATACGCAGTATTTT
CDR3 protein: CASSRLAGRKDTQYF
clone size: few
J gene: TRBJ2-3
D gene: TRBD2
V gene: TRBV7-2

CDR3 DNA: TGTGCCAGCAGTTACCTGAGGGGGGGAAACATTCAGTACTTC
CDR3 protein: CASSYLRGGNIQYF
clone size: few
J gene: TRBJ2-4
D gene: -
V gene: TRBV6-5

CDR3 DNA: TGCAGCGCGGACGCCGCGCTTACCGGGGAGCTGTTTTTT
CDR3 protein: CSADAALTGELFF
clone size: -
J gene: TRBJ2-2
D gene: -
V gene: TRBV29-1

CDR3 DNA: TGCGCCAGCAGCCAAGTTACAGATTCTAACTATGGCTACACCTTC
CDR3 protein: CASSQVTDSNYGYTF
clone size: few
J gene: TRBJ1-2
D gene: -
V gene: TRBV4-1

CDR3 DNA: TGTGCCAGCAGTTATCCGGCGGCGAACACTGAAGCTTTCTTT
CDR3 protein: CASSYPAANTEAFF
clone size: -
J gene: TRBJ1-1
D gene: -
V gene: TRBV6-2/TRBV6-3

CDR3 DNA: TGTGCCAGCAGCCCGAGGCCGGATTCGACCCAGTACTTC
CDR3 protein: CASSPRPDSTQYF
clone size: few
J gene: TRBJ2-5
D gene: -
V gene: TRBV7-2

CDR3 DNA: TGTGCCAGCAGGGGACAAGGTTTTGAGCACGATACGCAGTATTTT
CDR3 protein: CASRGQGFEHDTQYF
clone size: -
J gene: TRBJ2-3
D gene: -
V gene: TRBV12-3/TRBV12-4

CDR3 DNA: TGTGCCAGCAGCTTTAGCAGGGCCGCTGAAGCTTTCTTT
CDR3 protein: CASSFSRAAEAFF
clone size: many
J gene: TRBJ1-1
D gene: -
V gene: TRBV11-2

CDR3 DNA: TGCGCCAGCAGCTTGGCCTCCCGGGGGAACACCGGGGAGCTGTTTTTT
CDR3 protein: CASSLASRGNTGELFF
clone size: few
J gene: TRBJ2-2
D gene: -
V gene: TRBV5-1

CDR3 DNA: TGTGCCAGCAGTACCCGGACAGGGGAAGGGACTGAAGCTTTCTTT
CDR3 protein: CASSTRTGEGTEAFF
clone size: -
J gene: TRBJ1-1
D gene: TRBD1
V gene: TRBV2

CDR3 DNA: TGCGCCAGCAGCCGCCTGACGGCCACTTATGAAAAACTGTTTTTT
CDR3 protein: CASSRLTATYEKLFF
clone size: few
J gene: TRBJ1-4
D gene: -
V gene: TRBV4-1

CDR3 DNA: TGCGCCAGCAGCCAAGATCCGCCGGGGGTGATTGCTAGCACAGATACGCAGTATTTT
CDR3 protein: CASSQDPPGVIASTDTQYF
clone size: few
J gene: TRBJ2-3
D gene: -
V gene: TRBV4-1

CDR3 DNA: TGTGCCAGCAGTGAATCCCGATTTTCTCCTCGGACCCCGTTTTTT
CDR3 protein: CASSESRFSPRTPFF
clone size: few
J gene: TRBJ1-4
D gene: -
V gene: TRBV6-1